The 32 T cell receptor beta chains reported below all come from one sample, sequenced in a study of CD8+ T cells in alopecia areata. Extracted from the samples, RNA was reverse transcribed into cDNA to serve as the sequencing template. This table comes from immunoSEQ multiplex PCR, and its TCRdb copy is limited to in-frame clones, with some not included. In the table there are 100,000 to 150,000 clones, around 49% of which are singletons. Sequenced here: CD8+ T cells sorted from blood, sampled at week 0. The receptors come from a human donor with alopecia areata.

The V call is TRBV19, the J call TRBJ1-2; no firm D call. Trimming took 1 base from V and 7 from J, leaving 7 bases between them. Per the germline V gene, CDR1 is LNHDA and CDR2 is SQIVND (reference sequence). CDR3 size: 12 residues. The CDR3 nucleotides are TGTGCCAGTAGTATAGGGCCGAGTGGCTACACCTTC. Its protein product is CASSIGPSGYTF.

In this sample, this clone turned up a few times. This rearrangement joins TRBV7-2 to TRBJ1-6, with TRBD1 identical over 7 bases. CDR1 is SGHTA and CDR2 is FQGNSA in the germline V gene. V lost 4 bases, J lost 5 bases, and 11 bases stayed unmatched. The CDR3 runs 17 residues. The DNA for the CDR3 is TGTGCCAGCAGCTCGGACAGGCCCCTGCGGCATAATTCACCCCTCCACTTT. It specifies CASSSDRPLRHNSPLHF.

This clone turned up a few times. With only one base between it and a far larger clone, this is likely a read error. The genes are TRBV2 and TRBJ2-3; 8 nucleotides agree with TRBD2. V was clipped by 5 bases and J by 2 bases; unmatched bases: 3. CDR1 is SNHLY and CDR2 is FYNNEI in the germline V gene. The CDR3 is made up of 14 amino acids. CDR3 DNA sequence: TGTGCCAGCAGTTACGGGGGGGCCACAGATACGCAGTATTTT. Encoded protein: CASSYGGATDTQYF.

Here the CDR3 reads CATAPNSETQYF. The DNA of the CDR3 is TGTGCCACCGCACCGAACTCGGAGACCCAGTACTTC. V and J are TRBV19 and TRBJ2-5; D is unresolved. V dropped 10 bases and J dropped 5 bases, with 14 bases sitting between them. The CDR3 has 12 residues. The germline CDR1 and CDR2 sequences are LNHDA and SQIVND (reference sequence). Complete variable domain (other parts from reference TRBV19 and TRBJ2-5): DGGITQSPKYLFRKEGQNVTLSCEQNLNHDAMYWYRQDPGQGLRLIYYSQIVNDFQKGDIAEGYSVSREKKESFPLTVTSAQKNPTAFYLCATAPNSETQYFGPGTRLLVL.

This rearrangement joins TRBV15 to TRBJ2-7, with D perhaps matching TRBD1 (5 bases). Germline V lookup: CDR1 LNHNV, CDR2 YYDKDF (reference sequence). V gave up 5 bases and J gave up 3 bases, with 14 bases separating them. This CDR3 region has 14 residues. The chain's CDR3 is CATSDWGSHYEQYF. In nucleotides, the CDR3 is TGTGCCACCAGCGACTGGGGCAGCCACTACGAGCAGTACTTC.

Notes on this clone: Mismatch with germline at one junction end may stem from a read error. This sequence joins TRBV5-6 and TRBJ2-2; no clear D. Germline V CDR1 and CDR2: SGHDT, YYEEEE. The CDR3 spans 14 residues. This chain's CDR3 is CANSLVGKTGELFF. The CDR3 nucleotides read TGTGCCAACAGCTTGGTGGGCAAGACCGGGGAGCTGTTTTTT.

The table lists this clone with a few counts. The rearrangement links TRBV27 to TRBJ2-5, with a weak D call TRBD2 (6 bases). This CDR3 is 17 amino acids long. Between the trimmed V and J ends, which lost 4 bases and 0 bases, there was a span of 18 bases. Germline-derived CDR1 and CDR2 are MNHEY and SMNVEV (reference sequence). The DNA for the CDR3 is TGTGCCAGCAGTTCTGGGACTTCTGACTTGAACCAAGAGACCCAGTACTTC. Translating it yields CASSSGTSDLNQETQYF.

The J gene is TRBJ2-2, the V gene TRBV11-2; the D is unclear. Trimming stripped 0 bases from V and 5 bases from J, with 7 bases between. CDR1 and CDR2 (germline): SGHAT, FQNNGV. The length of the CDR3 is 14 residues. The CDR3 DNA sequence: TGTGCCAGCAGCTTAGATAGGGATACCGGGGAGCTGTTTTTT. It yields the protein CASSLDRDTGELFF.

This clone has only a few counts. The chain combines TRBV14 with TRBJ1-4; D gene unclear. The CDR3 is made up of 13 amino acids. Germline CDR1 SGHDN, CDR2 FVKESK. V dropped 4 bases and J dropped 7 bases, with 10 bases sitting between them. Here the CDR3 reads CASSPPSGEKLFF. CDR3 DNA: TGTGCCAGCAGCCCCCCATCGGGTGAAAAACTGTTTTTT.

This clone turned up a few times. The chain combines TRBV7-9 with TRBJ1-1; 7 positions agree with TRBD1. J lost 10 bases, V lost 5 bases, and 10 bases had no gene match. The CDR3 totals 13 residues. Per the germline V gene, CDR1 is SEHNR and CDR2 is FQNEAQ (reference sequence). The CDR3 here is CASSPWTGKGAFF. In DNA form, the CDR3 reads TGTGCCAGCAGCCCATGGACAGGAAAGGGAGCTTTCTTT.

DNA of the CDR3: TGCGCCAGCAGCCAAGAACGAACTAACTATGGCTACACCTTC. Protein sequence: CASSQERTNYGYTF. The chain combines TRBV4-1 with TRBJ1-2; D remains unclear. The CDR3 consists of 14 residues. Trimming stripped 0 bases from V and 0 bases from J, with 5 bases between. From germline, CDR1 is MGHRA and CDR2 YSYEKL.

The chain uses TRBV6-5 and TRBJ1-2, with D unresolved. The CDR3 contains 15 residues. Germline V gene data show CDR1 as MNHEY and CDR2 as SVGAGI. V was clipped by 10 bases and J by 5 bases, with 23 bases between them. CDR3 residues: CATRRTAVTKYGYTF. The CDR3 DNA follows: TGTGCCACACGACGAACAGCGGTGACCAAATATGGCTACACCTTC.

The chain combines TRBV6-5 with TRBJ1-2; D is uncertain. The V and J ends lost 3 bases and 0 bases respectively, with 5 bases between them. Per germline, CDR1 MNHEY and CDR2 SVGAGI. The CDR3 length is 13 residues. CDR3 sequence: CASSYYTNYGYTF. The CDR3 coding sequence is TGTGCCAGCAGTTATTATACTAACTATGGCTACACCTTC.

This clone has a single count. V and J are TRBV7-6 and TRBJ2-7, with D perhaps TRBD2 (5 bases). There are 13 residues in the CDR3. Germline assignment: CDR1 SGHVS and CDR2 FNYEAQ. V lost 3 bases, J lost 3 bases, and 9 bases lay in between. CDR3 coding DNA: TGTGCCAGCAGCTTGGACCGGGGCTACGAGCAGTACTTC. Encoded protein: CASSLDRGYEQYF. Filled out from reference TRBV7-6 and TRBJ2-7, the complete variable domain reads GAGVSQSPRYKVTKRGQDVALRCDPISGHVSLYWYRQALGQGPEFLTYFNYEAQQDKSGLPNDRFSAERPEGSISTLTIQRTEQRDSAMYRCASSLDRGYEQYFGPGTRLTVT.

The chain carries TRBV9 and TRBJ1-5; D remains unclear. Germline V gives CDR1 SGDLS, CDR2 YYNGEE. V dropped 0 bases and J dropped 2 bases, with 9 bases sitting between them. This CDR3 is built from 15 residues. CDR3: CASSVEAGRNQPQHF. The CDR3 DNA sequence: TGTGCCAGCAGCGTAGAGGCGGGCCGCAATCAGCCCCAGCATTTT. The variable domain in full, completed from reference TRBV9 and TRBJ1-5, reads DSGVTQTPKHLITATGQRVTLRCSPRSGDLSVYWYQQSLDQGLQFLIQYYNGEERAKGNILERFSAQQFPDLHSELNLSSLELGDSALYFCASSVEAGRNQPQHFGDGTRLSIL.

CDR3 sequence: CASSVRLAGPPYEQYF. The CDR3 nucleotides are TGTGCCAGCAGCGTAAGACTAGCGGGGCCTCCCTACGAGCAGTACTTC. The chain carries TRBV13 and TRBJ2-7; TRBD2 agrees at 11 bases. CDR3 size: 16 residues. Germline values: CDR1 PRHDT, CDR2 FYEKMQ (reference sequence). J was trimmed by 2 bases and V by 5 bases; bases with no gene match: 8. Variable domain in full (rest from reference TRBV13 and TRBJ2-7): AAGVIQSPRHLIKEKRETATLKCYPIPRHDTVYWYQQGPGQDPQFLISFYEKMQSDKGSIPDRFSAQQFSDYHSELNMSSLELGDSALYFCASSVRLAGPPYEQYFGPGTRLTVT.

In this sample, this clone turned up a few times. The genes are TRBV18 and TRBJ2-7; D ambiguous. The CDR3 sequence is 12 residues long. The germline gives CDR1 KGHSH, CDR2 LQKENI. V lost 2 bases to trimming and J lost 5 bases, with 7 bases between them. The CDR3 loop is CASSPAIHEQYF. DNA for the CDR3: TGTGCCAGCTCACCAGCCATCCACGAGCAGTACTTC.

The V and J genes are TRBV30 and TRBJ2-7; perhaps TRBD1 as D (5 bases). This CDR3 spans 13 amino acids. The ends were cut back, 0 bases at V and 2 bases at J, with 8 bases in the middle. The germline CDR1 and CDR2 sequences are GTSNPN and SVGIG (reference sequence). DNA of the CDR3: TGTGCCTGGAGTGTCGACAGCACCTACGAGCAGTACTTC. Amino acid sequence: CAWSVDSTYEQYF.

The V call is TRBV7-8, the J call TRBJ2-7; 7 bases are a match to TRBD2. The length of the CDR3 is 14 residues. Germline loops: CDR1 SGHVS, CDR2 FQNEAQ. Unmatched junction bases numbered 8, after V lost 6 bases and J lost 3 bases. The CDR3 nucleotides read TGTGCCAGCAGTTCGAGCGGGACTCGCTACGAGCAGTACTTC. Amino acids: CASSSSGTRYEQYF.

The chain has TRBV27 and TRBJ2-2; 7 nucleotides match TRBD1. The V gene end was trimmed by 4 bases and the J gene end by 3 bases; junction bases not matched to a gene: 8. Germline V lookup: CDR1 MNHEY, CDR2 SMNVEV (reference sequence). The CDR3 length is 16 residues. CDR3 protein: CASSSPRGKYTGELFF. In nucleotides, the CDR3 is TGTGCCAGCAGTTCCCCCAGGGGGAAGTACACCGGGGAGCTGTTTTTT.

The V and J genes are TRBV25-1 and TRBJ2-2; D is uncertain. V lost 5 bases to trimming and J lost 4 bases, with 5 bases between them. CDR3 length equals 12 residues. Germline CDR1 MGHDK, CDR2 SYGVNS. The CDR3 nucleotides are TGTGCCAGCAGTCAAGGCACCGGGGAGCTGTTTTTT. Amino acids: CASSQGTGELFF.

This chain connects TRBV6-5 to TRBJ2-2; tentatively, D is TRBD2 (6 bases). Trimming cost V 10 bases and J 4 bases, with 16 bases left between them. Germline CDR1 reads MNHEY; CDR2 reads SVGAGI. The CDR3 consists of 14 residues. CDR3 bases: TGTGCCACCTGCGGGGACCTCGTCACCGGGGAGCTGTTTTTT. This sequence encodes CATCGDLVTGELFF.

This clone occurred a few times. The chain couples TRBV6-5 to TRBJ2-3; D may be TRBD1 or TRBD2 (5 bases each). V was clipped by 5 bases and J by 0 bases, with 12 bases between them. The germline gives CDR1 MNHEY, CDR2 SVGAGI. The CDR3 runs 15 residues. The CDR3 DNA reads TGTGCCAGCAGTGCCCGGGACCCTAGCACAGATACGCAGTATTTT. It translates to CASSARDPSTDTQYF.

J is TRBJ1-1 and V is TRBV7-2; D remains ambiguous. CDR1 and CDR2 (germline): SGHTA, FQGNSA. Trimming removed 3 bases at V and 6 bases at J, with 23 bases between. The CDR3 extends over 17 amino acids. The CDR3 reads CASSFRGHLRPASEAFF. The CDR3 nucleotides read TGTGCCAGCAGCTTTCGAGGCCACTTAAGACCGGCGTCTGAAGCTTTCTTT.

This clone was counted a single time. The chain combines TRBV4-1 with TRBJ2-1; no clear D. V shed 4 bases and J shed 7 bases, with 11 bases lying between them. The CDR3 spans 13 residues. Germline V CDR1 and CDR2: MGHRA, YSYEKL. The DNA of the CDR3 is TGCGCCAGCAGCCCTTTTGGGCCGAATGAGCAGTTCTTC. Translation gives CASSPFGPNEQFF.

This chain's CDR3 is CASSQDMAGWNTEAFF. CDR3 sequence (DNA): TGCGCCAGCAGCCAAGATATGGCAGGGTGGAACACTGAAGCTTTCTTT. The chain combines TRBV4-3 with TRBJ1-1; possibly TRBD1 for D (5 bases). Between the trimmed V and J ends, which lost 0 bases and 1 base, there was a span of 12 bases. Germline V gene sequence: CDR1 LGHNA, CDR2 YSLEER. The length of the CDR3 is 16 residues.

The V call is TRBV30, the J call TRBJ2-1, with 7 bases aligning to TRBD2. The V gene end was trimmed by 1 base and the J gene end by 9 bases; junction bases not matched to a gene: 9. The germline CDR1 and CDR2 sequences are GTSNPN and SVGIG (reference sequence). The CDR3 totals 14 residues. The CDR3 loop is CAWSAVAGVSEQFF. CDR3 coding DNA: TGTGCCTGGAGTGCCGTAGCGGGCGTGAGTGAGCAGTTCTTC. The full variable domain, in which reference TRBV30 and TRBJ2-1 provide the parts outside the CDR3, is SQTIHQWPATLVQPVGSPLSLECTVEGTSNPNLYWYRQAAGRGLQLLFYSVGIGQISSEVPQNLSASRPQDRQFILSSKKLLLSDSGFYLCAWSAVAGVSEQFFGPGTRLTVL.

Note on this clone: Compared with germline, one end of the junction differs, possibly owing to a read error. CDR3 DNA: TGCGCCAGCAGCCAAGAGGACTGGACCTCCTACAATGAGCAGTTCTTC. Residues: CASSQEDWTSYNEQFF. The genes are TRBV9 and TRBJ2-1; D perhaps matches TRBD2 (5 bases). Germline CDR1 and CDR2: SGDLS and YYNGEE. There are 16 residues in the CDR3.

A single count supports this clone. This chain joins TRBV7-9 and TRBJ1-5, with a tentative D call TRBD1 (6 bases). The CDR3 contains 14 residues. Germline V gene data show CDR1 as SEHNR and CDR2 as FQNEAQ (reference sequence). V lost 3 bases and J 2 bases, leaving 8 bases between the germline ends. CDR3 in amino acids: CASSLGAGNQPQHF. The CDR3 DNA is TGTGCCAGCAGCTTGGGGGCGGGCAATCAGCCCCAGCATTTT.

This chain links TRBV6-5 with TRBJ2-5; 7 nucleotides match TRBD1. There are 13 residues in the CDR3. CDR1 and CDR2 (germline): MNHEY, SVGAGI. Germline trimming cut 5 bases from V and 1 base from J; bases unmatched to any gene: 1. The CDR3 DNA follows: TGTGCCAGCAGTGGACAGGTCCAAGAGACCCAGTACTTC. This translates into CASSGQVQETQYF.

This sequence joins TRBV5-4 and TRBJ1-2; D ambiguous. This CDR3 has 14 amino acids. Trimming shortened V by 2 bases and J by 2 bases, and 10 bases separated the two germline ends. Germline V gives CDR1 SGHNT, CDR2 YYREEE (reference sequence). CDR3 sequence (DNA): TGTGCCAGCAGCTTCGGTTCCGGAAACTATGGCTACACCTTC. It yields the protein CASSFGSGNYGYTF.

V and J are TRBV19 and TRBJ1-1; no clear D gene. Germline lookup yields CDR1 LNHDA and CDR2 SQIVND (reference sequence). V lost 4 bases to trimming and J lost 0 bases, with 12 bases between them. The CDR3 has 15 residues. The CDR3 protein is CASSSRTSMNTEAFF. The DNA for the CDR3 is TGTGCCAGTAGTAGCCGTACGAGTATGAACACTGAAGCTTTCTTT. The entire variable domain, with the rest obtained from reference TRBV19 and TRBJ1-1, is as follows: DGGITQSPKYLFRKEGQNVTLSCEQNLNHDAMYWYRQDPGQGLRLIYYSQIVNDFQKGDIAEGYSVSREKKESFPLTVTSAQKNPTAFYLCASSSRTSMNTEAFFGQGTRLTVV.